These 10 T cell receptor beta chains originate from one sample sequenced in a study of CD8 T cells in ankylosing spondylitis. TCRdb independently ran MiXCR on the 5' RACE reads; one entry per CDR3 protein. Of about 360,000 distinct CDR3 sequences in the sample, 20% were seen once. Sequenced sample: blood, either unsorted or a sorted T cell fraction (not recorded which). These TCRs come from a male donor with ankylosing spondylitis or in good health (not recorded which).

This clonotype appeared many times. This sequence joins TRBV5-8 and TRBJ2-1; no clear D. V was shortened by 0 bases and J by 10 bases, with 5 bases between the two germline ends. Germline CDR1 SGHTS, CDR2 YDEGEE. This CDR3 is built from 11 residues. Here the CDR3 reads CASSLVSEQFF. DNA for the CDR3: TGTGCCAGCAGCTTGGTAAGCGAGCAGTTCTTC.

The sample holds a few counts of this clonotype. The V gene is TRBV13, the J gene TRBJ2-3, with D perhaps matching TRBD2 (5 bases). V was pared by 2 bases and J by 4 bases, with 7 bases between. Germline lookup yields CDR1 PRHDT and CDR2 FYEKMQ (reference sequence). This CDR3 has 13 residues. CDR3 sequence: CASSLSGSDTQYF. CDR3 DNA sequence: TGTGCCAGCAGCTTATCGGGGTCAGATACGCAGTATTTT.

This clonotype was seen more than once but under ten times. This chain joins TRBV20-1 and TRBJ2-7; the D gene is possibly TRBD2 (5 bases). CDR3 length: 16 amino acids. Germline CDR1 is DFQATT and CDR2 is SNEGSKA (reference sequence). Trimming took off 6 bases at V and 1 base at J, with 22 bases between the two ends. Here the CDR3 reads CSAQPPPGLTSYEQYF. In DNA, the CDR3 is TGCAGTGCCCAACCACCACCCGGACTTACTTCCTACGAGCAGTACTTC.

The rearrangement joins TRBV3-1 to TRBJ1-2; 7 nucleotides agree with TRBD1. Germline V gene lookup returns CDR1 LGHDT and CDR2 YNNKEL (reference sequence). V lost 4 bases, J lost 5 bases, and 10 bases stayed unmatched. The CDR3 is 15 amino acids. CDR3 nucleotide sequence: TGTGCCAGCAGCCCCCAGGGACAGCCACTGTATGGCTACACCTTC. This gives the protein CASSPQGQPLYGYTF.

This sequence joins TRBV30 and TRBJ2-7; D not certain. This CDR3 spans 12 amino acids. Per the germline V gene, CDR1 is GTSNPN and CDR2 is SVGIG (reference sequence). V was shortened by 0 bases and J by 4 bases, with 7 bases between the two germline ends. The CDR3: CAWSVRTYEQYF. The DNA of the CDR3 is TGTGCCTGGAGTGTACGAACGTACGAGCAGTACTTC.

The V gene is TRBV29-1, the J gene TRBJ2-7; D is undetermined. Germline V gene lookup returns CDR1 SQVTM and CDR2 ANQGSEA. Trimming removed 1 base from V and 2 bases from J, with 9 bases in between. CDR3 length: 13 residues. The CDR3 loop reads CSVEGKEAYEQYF. The CDR3 DNA is TGCAGCGTTGAAGGGAAAGAGGCCTACGAGCAGTACTTC.

The CDR3: CASSLVARDYEQYF. In nucleotides, the CDR3 is TGTGCCAGCAGCTTAGTGGCCAGGGACTACGAGCAGTACTTC. This chain connects TRBV7-9 to TRBJ2-7, with D perhaps TRBD1 (5 bases). The CDR3 runs to 14 residues. Per the germline V gene, CDR1 is SEHNR and CDR2 is FQNEAQ (reference sequence). Trimming left V 1 base short and J 3 bases short, with 10 bases between.

CDR3 DNA sequence: TGCAGCGTTCCAGGAGACTTCTCGAGCGAGCAGTACTTC. This gives the protein CSVPGDFSSEQYF. This chain joins TRBV29-1 and TRBJ2-7, with unresolved D. The CDR3 runs to 13 residues. Trimming left V 5 bases short and J 6 bases short, with 17 bases between. CDR1 and CDR2 (germline): SQVTM, ANQGSEA.

CDR3 in DNA: TGTGCCAGCAGTCCCGGGGTTTGGTTGAGGGGCACAGATACGCAGTATTTT. Protein: CASSPGVWLRGTDTQYF. V is TRBV6-1 and J is TRBJ2-3; perhaps TRBD2 as D (5 bases). V was shortened by 5 bases and J by 1 base, with 19 bases between the two germline ends. Germline V CDR1 and CDR2: MNHNS, SASEGT. The CDR3 consists of 17 residues.

This clonotype was seen many times. This chain joins TRBV12-3 or TRBV12-4 and TRBJ2-5; D unresolved. The CDR3 totals 13 residues. Trimming stripped 3 bases from V and 5 bases from J, with 10 bases between. CDR3 protein: CASSFPLAETQYF. The DNA of the CDR3 is TGTGCCAGCAGTTTCCCGTTGGCCGAGACCCAGTACTTC.